A single T cell receptor beta chain is shown here with its context. These data belong to a study of blood T cell repertoires in COVID-19. Background on the study: Samples came from the United States, Italy and Spain, spanning acute and convalescent COVID-19. PBMCs, B-cell-depleted T cells, or T cells provided the cDNA or gDNA that made up the material.

Germline V gene sequence: CDR1 MNHEY, CDR2 SVGAGI. V gave up 6 bases and J gave up 0 bases, with 11 bases separating them. The CDR3 is made up of 15 amino acids. The authors' processing: Amplification of reference gene primers provided the estimated nucleated cell counts. The data were produced by immunoSEQ multiplex PCR, yet TCRdb's version contains in-frame clones alone and is incomplete. That table furnishes V, J and clone size, whereas the DNA furnished D and trimming. Altogether approximately 300,000 clones are present, roughly 90% being singletons, with the ten largest covering roughly 6.7%. The chain joins TRBV6-5 to TRBJ1-4; D is perhaps TRBD1 (6 bases). Source material: peripheral blood. The TCR sequence derives from a man younger than 35 who had recovered from COVID-19. The CDR3 sequence is CASSQDSATNEKLFF. For the CDR3, the DNA is TGTGCCAGCAGCCAGGACAGCGCAACTAATGAAAAACTGTTTTTT.